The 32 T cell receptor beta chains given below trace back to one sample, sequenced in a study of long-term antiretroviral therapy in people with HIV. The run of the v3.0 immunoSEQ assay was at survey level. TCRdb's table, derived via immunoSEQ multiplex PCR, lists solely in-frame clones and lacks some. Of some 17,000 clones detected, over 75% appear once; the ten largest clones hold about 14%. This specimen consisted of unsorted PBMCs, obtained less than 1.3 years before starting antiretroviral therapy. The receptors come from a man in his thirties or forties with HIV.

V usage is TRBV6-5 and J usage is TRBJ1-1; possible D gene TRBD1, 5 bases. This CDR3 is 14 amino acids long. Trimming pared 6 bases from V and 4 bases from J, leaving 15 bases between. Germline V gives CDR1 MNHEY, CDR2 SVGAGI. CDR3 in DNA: TGTGCCAGCAGCCAACGGGGGGAAGTCACTGAAGCTTTCTTT. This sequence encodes CASSQRGEVTEAFF.

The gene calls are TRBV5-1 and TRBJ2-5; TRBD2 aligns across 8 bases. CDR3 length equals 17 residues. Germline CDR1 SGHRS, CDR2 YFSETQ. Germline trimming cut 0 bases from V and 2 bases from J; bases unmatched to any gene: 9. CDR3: CASSLGERGGNQETQYF. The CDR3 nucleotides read TGCGCCAGCAGCTTGGGTGAACGGGGGGGGAATCAAGAGACCCAGTACTTC.

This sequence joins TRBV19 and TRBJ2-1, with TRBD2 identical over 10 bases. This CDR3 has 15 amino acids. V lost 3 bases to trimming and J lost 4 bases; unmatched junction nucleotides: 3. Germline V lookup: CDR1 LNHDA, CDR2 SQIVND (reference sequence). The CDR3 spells CASSIPSGGYNEQFF. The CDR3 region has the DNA TGTGCCAGTAGTATCCCTAGCGGGGGTTACAATGAGCAGTTCTTC.

The CDR3 DNA sequence: TGTGCCAGCGGTATCCCGGGACAGGGGTTGGGAGGCTACACCTTC. Residues: CASGIPGQGLGGYTF. The chain joins TRBV28 to TRBJ1-2; 10 bases map to TRBD1. After removal of 8 bases from V and 8 bases from J, the junction contained 14 bases not matched to a gene. The CDR3 consists of 15 residues. The germline gives CDR1 MDHEN, CDR2 SYDVKM.

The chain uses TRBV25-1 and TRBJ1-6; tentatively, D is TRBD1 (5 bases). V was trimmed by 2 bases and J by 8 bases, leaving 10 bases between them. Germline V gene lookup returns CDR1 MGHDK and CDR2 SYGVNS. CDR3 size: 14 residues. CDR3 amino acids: CASSEVGDHSPLHF. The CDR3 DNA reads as TGTGCCAGCAGTGAAGTGGGGGATCATTCACCCCTCCACTTT.

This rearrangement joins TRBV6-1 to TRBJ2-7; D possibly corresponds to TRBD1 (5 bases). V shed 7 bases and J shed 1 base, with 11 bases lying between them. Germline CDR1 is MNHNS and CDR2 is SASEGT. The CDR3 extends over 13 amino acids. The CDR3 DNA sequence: TGTGCCAGCAACCCGACAGAGTCCTACGAGCAGTACTTC. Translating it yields CASNPTESYEQYF.

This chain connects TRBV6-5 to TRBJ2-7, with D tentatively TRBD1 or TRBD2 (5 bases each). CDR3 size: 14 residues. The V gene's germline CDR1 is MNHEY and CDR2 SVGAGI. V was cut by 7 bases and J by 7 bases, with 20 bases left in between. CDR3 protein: CASNQPGPRGEQYF. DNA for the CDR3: TGTGCCAGCAATCAACCGGGGCCCCGCGGGGAGCAGTACTTC.

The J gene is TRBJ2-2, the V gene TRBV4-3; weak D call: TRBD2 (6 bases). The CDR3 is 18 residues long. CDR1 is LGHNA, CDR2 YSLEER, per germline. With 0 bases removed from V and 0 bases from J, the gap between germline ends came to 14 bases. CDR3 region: CASSQEGRQATNTGELFF. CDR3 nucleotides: TGCGCCAGCAGCCAAGAGGGGAGGCAGGCAACGAACACCGGGGAGCTGTTTTTT.

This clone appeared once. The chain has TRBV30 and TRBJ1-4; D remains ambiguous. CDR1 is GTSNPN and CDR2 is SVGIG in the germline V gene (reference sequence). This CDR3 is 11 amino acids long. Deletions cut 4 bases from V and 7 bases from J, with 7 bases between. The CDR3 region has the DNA TGTGCCTGGATTCTACGTGAAAAACTGTTTTTT. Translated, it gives CAWILREKLFF.

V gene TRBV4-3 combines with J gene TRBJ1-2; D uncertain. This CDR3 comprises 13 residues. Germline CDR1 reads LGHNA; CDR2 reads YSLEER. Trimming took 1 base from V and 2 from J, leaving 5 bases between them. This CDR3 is CASSQVPNYGYTF. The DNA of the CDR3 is TGCGCCAGCAGCCAAGTTCCCAACTATGGCTACACCTTC.

The CDR3 region has the DNA TGTGCCATCAGTGAAGGGACTAGCGGGAGTGGTAGTGAGCAGTTCTTC. This translates into CAISEGTSGSGSEQFF. The genes are TRBV10-3 and TRBJ2-1; 14 bases map to TRBD2. Per the germline V gene, CDR1 is ENHRY and CDR2 is SYGVKD. V lost 3 bases, J lost 9 bases, and 7 bases stayed unmatched. This CDR3 has 16 amino acids.

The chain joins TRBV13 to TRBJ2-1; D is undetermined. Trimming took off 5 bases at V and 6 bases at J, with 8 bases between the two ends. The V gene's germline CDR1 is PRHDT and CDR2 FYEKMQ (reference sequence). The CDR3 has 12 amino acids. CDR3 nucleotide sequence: TGTGCCAGCAGCGTCGAACCCAATGAGCAGTTCTTC. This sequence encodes CASSVEPNEQFF.

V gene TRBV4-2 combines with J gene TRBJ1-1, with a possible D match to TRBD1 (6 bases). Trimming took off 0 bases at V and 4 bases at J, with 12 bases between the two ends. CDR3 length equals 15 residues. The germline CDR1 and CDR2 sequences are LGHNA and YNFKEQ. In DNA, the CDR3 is TGTGCCAGCAGCCAAGAAGCGCAGGGGACCACTGAAGCTTTCTTT. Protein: CASSQEAQGTTEAFF.

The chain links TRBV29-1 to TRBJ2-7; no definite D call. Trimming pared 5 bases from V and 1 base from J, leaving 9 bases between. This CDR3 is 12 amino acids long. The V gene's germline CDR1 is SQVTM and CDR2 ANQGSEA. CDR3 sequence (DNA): TGCAGCGTTTATGACGGATCCTACGAGCAGTACTTC. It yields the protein CSVYDGSYEQYF.

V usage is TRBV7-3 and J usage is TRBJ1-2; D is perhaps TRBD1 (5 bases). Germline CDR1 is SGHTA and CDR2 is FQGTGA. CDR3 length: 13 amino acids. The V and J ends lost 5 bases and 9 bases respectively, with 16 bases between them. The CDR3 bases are TGTGCCAGCAGCCGCACCTCCGGGGACCGCTACACCTTC. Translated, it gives CASSRTSGDRYTF.

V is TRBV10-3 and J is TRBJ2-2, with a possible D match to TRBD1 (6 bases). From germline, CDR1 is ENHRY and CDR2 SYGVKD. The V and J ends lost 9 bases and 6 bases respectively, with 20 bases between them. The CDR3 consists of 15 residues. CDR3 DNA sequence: TGTGCCATTGGGCCGGGCAGGGGCACGGCCGGGGAGCTGTTTTTT. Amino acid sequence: CAIGPGRGTAGELFF.

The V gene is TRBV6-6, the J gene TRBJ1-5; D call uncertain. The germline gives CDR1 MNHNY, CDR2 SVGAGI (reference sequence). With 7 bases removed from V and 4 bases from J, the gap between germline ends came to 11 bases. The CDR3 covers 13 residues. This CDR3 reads CASIAGMNQPQHF. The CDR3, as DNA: TGTGCCAGCATCGCGGGGATGAATCAGCCCCAGCATTTT.

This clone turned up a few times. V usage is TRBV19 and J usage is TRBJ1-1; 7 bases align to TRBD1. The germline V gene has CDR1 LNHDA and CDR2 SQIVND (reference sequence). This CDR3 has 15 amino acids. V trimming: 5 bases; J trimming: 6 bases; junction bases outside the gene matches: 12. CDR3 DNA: TGTGCCAGTAGTGGAAGTAACAGGGGTAGCGCTGAAGCTTTCTTT. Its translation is CASSGSNRGSAEAFF.

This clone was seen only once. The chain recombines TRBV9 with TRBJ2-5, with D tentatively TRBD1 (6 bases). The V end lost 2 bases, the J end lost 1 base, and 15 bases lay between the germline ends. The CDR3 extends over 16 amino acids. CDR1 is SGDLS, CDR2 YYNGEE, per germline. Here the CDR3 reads CASSVAGTTLQETQYF. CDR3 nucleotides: TGTGCCAGCAGCGTTGCCGGGACAACCCTCCAAGAGACCCAGTACTTC.

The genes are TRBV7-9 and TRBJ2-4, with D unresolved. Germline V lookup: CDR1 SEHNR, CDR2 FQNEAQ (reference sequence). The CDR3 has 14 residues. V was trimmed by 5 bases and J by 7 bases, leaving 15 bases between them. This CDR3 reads CASSPDLPGNIQYF. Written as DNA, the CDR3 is TGTGCCAGCAGCCCGGACCTCCCGGGTAACATTCAGTACTTC.

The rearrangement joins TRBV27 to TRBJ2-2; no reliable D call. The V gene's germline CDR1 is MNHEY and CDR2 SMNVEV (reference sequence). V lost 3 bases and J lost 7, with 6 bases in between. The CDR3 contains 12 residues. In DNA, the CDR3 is TGTGCCAGCAGTTTCTACAACGGGGAGCTGTTTTTT. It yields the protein CASSFYNGELFF.

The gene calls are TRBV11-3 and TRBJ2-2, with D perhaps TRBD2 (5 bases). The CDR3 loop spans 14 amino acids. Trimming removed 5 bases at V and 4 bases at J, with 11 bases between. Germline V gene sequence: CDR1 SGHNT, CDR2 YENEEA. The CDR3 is CASSPRGSTGELFF. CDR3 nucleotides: TGTGCCAGCAGCCCCCGAGGGTCCACCGGGGAGCTGTTTTTT.

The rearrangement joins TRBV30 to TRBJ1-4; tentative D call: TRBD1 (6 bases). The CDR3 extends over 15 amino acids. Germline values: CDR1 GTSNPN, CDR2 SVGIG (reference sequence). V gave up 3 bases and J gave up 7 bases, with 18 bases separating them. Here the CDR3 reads CAWRRTTGSGEKLFF. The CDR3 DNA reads TGTGCCTGGAGACGTACAACAGGGTCGGGTGAAAAACTGTTTTTT.

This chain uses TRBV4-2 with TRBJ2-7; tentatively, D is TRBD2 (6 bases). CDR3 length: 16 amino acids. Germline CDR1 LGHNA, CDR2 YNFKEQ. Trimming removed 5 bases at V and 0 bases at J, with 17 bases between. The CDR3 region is CASSLLASAFSYEQYF. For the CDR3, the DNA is TGTGCCAGCAGCTTGTTAGCTAGCGCTTTCTCCTACGAGCAGTACTTC.

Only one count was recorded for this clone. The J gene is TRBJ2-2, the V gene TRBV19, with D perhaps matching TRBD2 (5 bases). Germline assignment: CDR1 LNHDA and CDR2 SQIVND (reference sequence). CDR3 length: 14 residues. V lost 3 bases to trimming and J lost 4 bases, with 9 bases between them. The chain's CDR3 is CASSIRGRTGELFF. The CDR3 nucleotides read TGTGCCAGTAGTATTCGAGGGCGCACCGGGGAGCTGTTTTTT.

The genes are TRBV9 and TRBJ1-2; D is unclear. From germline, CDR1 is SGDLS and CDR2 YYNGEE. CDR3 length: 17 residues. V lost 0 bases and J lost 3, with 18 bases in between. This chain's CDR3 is CASSVALSGEEDYGYTF. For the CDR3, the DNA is TGTGCCAGCAGCGTAGCCCTCTCCGGGGAAGAGGACTATGGCTACACCTTC.

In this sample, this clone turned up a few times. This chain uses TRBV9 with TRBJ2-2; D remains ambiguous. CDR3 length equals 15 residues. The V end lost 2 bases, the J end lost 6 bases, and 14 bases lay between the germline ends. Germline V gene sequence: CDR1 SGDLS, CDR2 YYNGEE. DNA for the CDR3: TGTGCCAGCAGCGTTTTGGGAAGTGTTCCCGGGGAGCTGTTTTTT. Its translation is CASSVLGSVPGELFF.

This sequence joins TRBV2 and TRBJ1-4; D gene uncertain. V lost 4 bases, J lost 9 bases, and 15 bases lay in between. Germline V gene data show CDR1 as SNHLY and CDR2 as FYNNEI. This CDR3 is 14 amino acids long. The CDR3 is CASSVLEVAQKLFF. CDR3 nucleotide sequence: TGTGCCAGCAGTGTCTTGGAGGTTGCGCAAAAACTGTTTTTT.

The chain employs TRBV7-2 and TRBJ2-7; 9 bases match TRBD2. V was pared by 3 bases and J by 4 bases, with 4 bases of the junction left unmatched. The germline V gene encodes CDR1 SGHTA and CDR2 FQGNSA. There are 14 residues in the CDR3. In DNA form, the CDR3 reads TGTGCCAGCAGCTTTAGCGGGGGCCCTTACGAGCAGTACTTC. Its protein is CASSFSGGPYEQYF.

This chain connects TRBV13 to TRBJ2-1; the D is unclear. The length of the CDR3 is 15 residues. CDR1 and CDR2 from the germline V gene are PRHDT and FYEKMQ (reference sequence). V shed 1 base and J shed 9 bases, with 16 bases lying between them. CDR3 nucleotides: TGTGCCAGCAGCTTAGCTCTGGCCAACGGCCGTGAGCAGTTCTTC. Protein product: CASSLALANGREQFF.

CDR3 in DNA: TGTGCCAGCAGGGACGGGAATTCCTATGGCTACACCTTC. Translated, it gives CASRDGNSYGYTF. The rearrangement links TRBV2 to TRBJ1-2; D remains ambiguous. Trimming removed 6 bases from V and 4 bases from J, with 12 bases in between. This CDR3 is built from 13 residues. Germline CDR1 reads SNHLY; CDR2 reads FYNNEI.

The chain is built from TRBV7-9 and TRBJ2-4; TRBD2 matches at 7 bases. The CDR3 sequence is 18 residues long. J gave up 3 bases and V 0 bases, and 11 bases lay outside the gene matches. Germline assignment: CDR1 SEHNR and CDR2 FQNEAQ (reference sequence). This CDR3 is CASSLASGFGRGKNIQYF. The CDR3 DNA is TGTGCCAGCAGCTTAGCTAGCGGGTTCGGAAGGGGCAAAAACATTCAGTACTTC. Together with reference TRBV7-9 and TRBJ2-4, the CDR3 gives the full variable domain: DTGVSQNPRHKITKRGQNVTFRCDPISEHNRLYWYRQTLGQGPEFLTYFQNEAQLEKSRLLSDRFSAERPKGSFSTLEIQRTEQGDSAMYLCASSLASGFGRGKNIQYFGAGTRLSVL.